The clone carrying this TCR beta chain was observed a handful of times. These data originate in a study of T cells after yellow fever vaccination. Study information: Researchers used SMART-Seq v4 Ultra Low Input to prepare fractions that had low cell numbers.

CDR1 is LNHDA, CDR2 SQIVND, per germline (reference sequence). The CDR3 has 15 residues. V shed 2 bases, J shed 9 bases, and the junction held 9 bases outside the gene matches. UMIs and a universal primer site were added when TCR cDNA was made by 5'RACE template switching. From the 5' RACE reads, TCRdb called clonotypes with MiXCR, one entry per CDR3 protein. The sample lists approximately 330,000 distinct CDR3 sequences, approximately 4% seen once, with around 24% in the top ten. The material was PBMCs, obtained 5 days after the yellow fever booster vaccination. The receptor was derived from a young man who received the YFV17D yellow fever vaccine. The chain is built from TRBV19 and TRBJ2-1, with 8 nucleotides matching TRBD2. CDR3 sequence (DNA): TGTGCCAGTAGTATACCCGGGAGGGCCCTGGGTGAGCAGTTCTTC. It codes for CASSIPGRALGEQFF.